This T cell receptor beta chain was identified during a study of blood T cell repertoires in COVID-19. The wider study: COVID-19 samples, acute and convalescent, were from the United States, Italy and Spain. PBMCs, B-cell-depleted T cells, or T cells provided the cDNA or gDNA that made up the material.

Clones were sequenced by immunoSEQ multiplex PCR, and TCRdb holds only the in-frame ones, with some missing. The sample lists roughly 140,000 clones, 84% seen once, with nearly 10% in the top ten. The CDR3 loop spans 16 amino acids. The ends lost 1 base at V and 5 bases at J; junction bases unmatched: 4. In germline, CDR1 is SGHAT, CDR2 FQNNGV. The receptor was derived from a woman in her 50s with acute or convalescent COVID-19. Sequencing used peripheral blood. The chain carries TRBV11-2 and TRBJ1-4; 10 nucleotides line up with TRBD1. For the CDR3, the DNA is TGTGCCAGCAGCTTAGGGTTGGGACAGGGGAATGAAAAACTGTTTTTT. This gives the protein CASSLGLGQGNEKLFF.